These T cell receptor beta chains were read from a single sample in a study of cytomegalovirus exposure and HLA in healthy donors. Some clones are missing from TCRdb's copy, which holds only in-frame ones; the method was immunoSEQ multiplex PCR. The sample includes 150,000 to 200,000 clones. Material for sequencing was PBMCs. These receptors were collected from a man aged 25 to 45 in good health and CMV-seronegative. Both conserved end residues are part of each CDR3. The D gene is left open where the match is weak.

v_gene	d_gene	j_gene	CDR3nt	CDR3aa
TRBV5-1	NA	TRBJ2-4	TGCGCCAGCAGCCCGACCGGTCAGGTAAACATTCAGTACTTC	CASSPTGQVNIQYF
TRBV5-1	TRBD2	TRBJ2-5	TGCGCCAGCAGCTTGTCACGGGGGGTAGGGGAGACCCAGTACTTC	CASSLSRGVGETQYF
TRBV11-2	TRBD2	TRBJ2-4	TGTGCCAGCAGCTTAGGGCCTAGCGGGAGATTTGGGACCAAAAACATTCAGTACTTC	CASSLGPSGRFGTKNIQYF
TRBV7-7	TRBD1	TRBJ2-7	TGTGCCAGCAGCCGGATAGGCGGACAGGGCGGCGAGCAGTACTTC	CASSRIGGQGGEQYF
TRBV6-1	TRBD1	TRBJ2-5	TGTGCCAGCAGTGAGCGACAGGGGTGGGGGGAGACCCAGTACTTC	CASSERQGWGETQYF
TRBV28	NA	TRBJ1-5	TGTGCCAGCACGCCCAGTTATAGCAATCAGCCCCAGCATTTT	CASTPSYSNQPQHF
TRBV5-4	NA	TRBJ1-2	TGTGCCAGCAGCTTGGACCCCGACGCAGGGAATGGCTACACCTTC	CASSLDPDAGNGYTF
TRBV6-1	TRBD1	TRBJ2-2	TGTGCCAGCAGTGCCCGGACAGGCAACACCGGGGAGCTGTTTTTT	CASSARTGNTGELFF
TRBV10-3	NA	TRBJ2-1	TGTGCCATCAGTGTTGAACAGTCCTACAATGAGCAGTTCTTC	CAISVEQSYNEQFF
TRBV2	TRBD1	TRBJ1-1	TGTGCCAGCAGTGATGGACAGGGGGGAACTGAAGCTTTCTTT	CASSDGQGGTEAFF
TRBV7-2	TRBD2	TRBJ2-1	TGTGCCAGCAGCTTAGGACTAGCGCCACAGTTCTTC	CASSLGLAPQFF
TRBV6-5	NA	TRBJ1-1	TGTGCCAGCAGACTACAGGGTAGCGCGAACACTGAAGCTTTCTTT	CASRLQGSANTEAFF
TRBV28	TRBD2	TRBJ2-1	TGTGCCAGCAGACGAAGCGGGGTCCCGATACATAGCTCCTACAATGAGCAGTTCTTC	CASRRSGVPIHSSYNEQFF
TRBV15	NA	TRBJ1-2	TGTGCCACCAGCAGAGAAAAATTTGCGTATGGCTACACCTTC	CATSREKFAYGYTF
TRBV7-2	TRBD1	TRBJ2-7	TGTGCCAGCAGCTTAGCAAGGGGGCGCGAGCAGTACTTC	CASSLARGREQYF
TRBV29-1	TRBD2	TRBJ2-7	TGCAGCGCCTCTAGCGGGTTGTACGAGCAGTACTTC	CSASSGLYEQYF
TRBV5-1	NA	TRBJ1-1	TGCGCCAGCAGCAGCCAAACAGGGAACACTGAAGCTTTCTTT	CASSSQTGNTEAFF
TRBV7-2	NA	TRBJ2-7	TGTGCCAGCAGCTTAGGCTCCGGGTTTTCCTACGAGCAGTACTTC	CASSLGSGFSYEQYF
TRBV11-2	NA	TRBJ1-1	TGTGCCAGCAGCTTTCAGGGAGGAGGCACTGAAGCTTTCTTT	CASSFQGGGTEAFF
TRBV18	TRBD2	TRBJ2-7	TGTGCCAGCTCACCCGCGGGGGGAGGGGGATACGAGCAGTACTTC	CASSPAGGGGYEQYF
TRBV10-3	NA	TRBJ1-2	TGTGCCAGCAGTGAACAGGATTACTATGGCTACACCTTC	CASSEQDYYGYTF
TRBV6-1	NA	TRBJ2-2	TGTGCCAGCATAACTAACACCGGGGAGCTGTTTTTT	CASITNTGELFF
TRBV7-9	TRBD2	TRBJ2-1	TGTGCCAGCAGCGGACGGGGGGGGAGTCGGGAGCAGTTCTTC	CASSGRGGSREQFF
TRBV9	NA	TRBJ2-7	TGTGCCAGCAGCGTTTCTGTGGAGGGGAACGAGCAGTACTTC	CASSVSVEGNEQYF
TRBV18	NA	TRBJ2-5	TGTGCCAGCTCTCCCACCGGGGGGACCCAGTACTTC	CASSPTGGTQYF
TRBV6-6	TRBD1	TRBJ2-6	TGTGCCAGCAGTTCACAGGGGACCCTCTGGGCCAACGTCCTGACTTTC	CASSSQGTLWANVLTF
TRBV21-1	NA	TRBJ2-7	TGTGCCAGCAGCAATGGGGCCGGGAGGATACACTACGAGCAGTACTTC	CASSNGAGRIHYEQYF
TRBV19	NA	TRBJ1-1	TGTGCCAGTAGCAGACAGTCTGAAGCTTTCTTT	CASSRQSEAFF
TRBV7-2	TRBD1	TRBJ2-7	TGTGCCAGCAGCTTTAGGGGGCGGAAGGGCTACGAGCAGTACTTC	CASSFRGRKGYEQYF
TRBV6-6	NA	TRBJ1-5	TGTGCCAGCAGTGACAGAACAGGGTGGGATCAGCCCCAGCATTTT	CASSDRTGWDQPQHF
TRBV9	NA	TRBJ2-3	TGTGCCAGCAGCCTTAGCACAGATACGCAGTATTTT	CASSLSTDTQYF
TRBV11-2	TRBD1	TRBJ2-7	TGTGCCAGCAGCTGGGGACAGGGCTACGAGCAGTACTTC	CASSWGQGYEQYF
TRBV18	NA	TRBJ2-5	TGTGCCAGCTCACCTACACAAGAGACCCAGTACTTC	CASSPTQETQYF
TRBV18	TRBD2	TRBJ2-1	TGTGCCAGCTCACTGGCGGGAGAAGATAATGAGCAGTTCTTC	CASSLAGEDNEQFF
TRBV4-3	NA	TRBJ2-3	TGCGCCAGCAGCCAACAAGGAATATACGGGACTAGGGGGCACACAGATACGCAGTATTTT	CASSQQGIYGTRGHTDTQYF
TRBV5-1	NA	TRBJ2-6	TGCGCCACCCAGGAGGGGGGGATGAGCTCTGGGGCCAACGTCCTGACTTTC	CATQEGGMSSGANVLTF
TRBV4-1	TRBD2	TRBJ2-1	TGCGCCAGCAGCCGAGTAAGCGCTAGCGGGACGAGGAATGAGCAGTTCTTC	CASSRVSASGTRNEQFF
TRBV7-9	NA	TRBJ1-2	TGTGCCAGCAGCTTTACCCTCCAAAGGGAGAATGGCTACACCTTC	CASSFTLQRENGYTF
TRBV19	TRBD1	TRBJ2-2	TGTGCCAGTAGCTTAGCCGGGACAGACACCGGGGAGCTGTTTTTT	CASSLAGTDTGELFF
TRBV5-1	NA	TRBJ2-1	TGCGCCAGCAGCTTGGGTAGCGGTCCCTACAATGAGCAGTTCTTC	CASSLGSGPYNEQFF
TRBV5-6	TRBD1	TRBJ2-1	TGTGCCAGCAGCTCCCCCAGGACAGGGATGACTGAGCAGTTCTTC	CASSSPRTGMTEQFF
TRBV5-4	TRBD1	TRBJ2-5	TGTGCCAGCAGCAAGGGACAGGGGCAAGAGACCCAGTACTTC	CASSKGQGQETQYF
TRBV10-1	TRBD2	TRBJ2-1	TGCGCCAGCAGTGGGGCCGCTAGCGGGAACTACAATGAGCAGTTCTTC	CASSGAASGNYNEQFF
TRBV11-3	TRBD2	TRBJ2-5	TGTGCCAGCAGCAGGGAGGGGAGGGAGACCCAGTACTTC	CASSREGRETQYF
TRBV28	NA	TRBJ1-4	TGTGCCAGCAGTCCGCCCGGAGGCAGTTATGAAAAACTGTTTTTT	CASSPPGGSYEKLFF
TRBV6-1	NA	TRBJ1-5	TGTGCCGTACCGGGGGGCGTGGGACAGCCCCAGCATTTT	CAVPGGVGQPQHF
TRBV30	TRBD1	TRBJ2-7	TGTGCCTGGAGTGCCGGGACAGCCTTTTACGAGCAGTACTTC	CAWSAGTAFYEQYF
TRBV6-1	NA	TRBJ2-7	TGTGCCAGCAGTGTCAGGGGCCCCACCTACGAGCAGTACTTC	CASSVRGPTYEQYF